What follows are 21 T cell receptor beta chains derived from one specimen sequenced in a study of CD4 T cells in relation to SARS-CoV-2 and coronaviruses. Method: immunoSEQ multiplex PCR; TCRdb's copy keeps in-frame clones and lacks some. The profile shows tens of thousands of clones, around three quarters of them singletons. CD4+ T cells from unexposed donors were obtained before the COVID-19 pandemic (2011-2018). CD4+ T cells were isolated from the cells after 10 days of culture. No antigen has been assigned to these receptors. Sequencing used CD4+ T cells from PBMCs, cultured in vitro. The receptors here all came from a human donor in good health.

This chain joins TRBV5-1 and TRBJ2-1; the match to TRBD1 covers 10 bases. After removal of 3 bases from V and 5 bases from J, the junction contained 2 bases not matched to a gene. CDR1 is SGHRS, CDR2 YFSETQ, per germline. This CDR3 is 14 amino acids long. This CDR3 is CASSSGQGNNEQFF. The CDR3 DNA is TGCGCCAGCAGCTCGGGACAGGGGAACAATGAGCAGTTCTTC.

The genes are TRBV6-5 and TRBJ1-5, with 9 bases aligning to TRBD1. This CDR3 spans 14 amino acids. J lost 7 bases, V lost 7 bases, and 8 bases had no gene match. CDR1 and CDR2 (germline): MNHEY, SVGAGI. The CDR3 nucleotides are TGTGCCAGCACCTTGGGACAGGGAGGGCAGCCCCAGCATTTT. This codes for CASTLGQGGQPQHF.

The CDR3 loop is CATTAGSGTDTQYF. The CDR3 region has the DNA TGTGCCACCACAGCGGGGAGCGGCACAGATACGCAGTATTTT. The chain is built from TRBV2 and TRBJ2-3; TRBD2 agrees at 7 bases. Germline lookup yields CDR1 SNHLY and CDR2 FYNNEI. The CDR3 spans 14 residues. Losses at the gene ends were 10 bases for V and 1 base for J; bases not matched to a gene: 8.

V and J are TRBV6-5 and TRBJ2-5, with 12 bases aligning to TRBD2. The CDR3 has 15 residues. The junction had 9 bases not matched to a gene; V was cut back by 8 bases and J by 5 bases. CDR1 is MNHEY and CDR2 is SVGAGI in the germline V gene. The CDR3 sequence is CASSETSGRGETQYF. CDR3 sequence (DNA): TGTGCCAGCTCCGAGACTAGCGGGAGAGGCGAGACCCAGTACTTC.

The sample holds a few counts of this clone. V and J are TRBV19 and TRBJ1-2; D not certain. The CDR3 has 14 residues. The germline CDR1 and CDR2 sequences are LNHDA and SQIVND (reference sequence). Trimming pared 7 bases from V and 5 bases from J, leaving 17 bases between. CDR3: CASKQTPVGYGYTF. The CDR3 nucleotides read TGTGCCAGTAAACAGACACCGGTGGGTTATGGCTACACCTTC.

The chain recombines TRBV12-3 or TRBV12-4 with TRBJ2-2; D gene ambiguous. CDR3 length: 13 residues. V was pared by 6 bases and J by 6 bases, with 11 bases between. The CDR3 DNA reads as TGTGCCAGCAGCCCGACTGGGTCCGGGGAGCTGTTTTTT. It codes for CASSPTGSGELFF.

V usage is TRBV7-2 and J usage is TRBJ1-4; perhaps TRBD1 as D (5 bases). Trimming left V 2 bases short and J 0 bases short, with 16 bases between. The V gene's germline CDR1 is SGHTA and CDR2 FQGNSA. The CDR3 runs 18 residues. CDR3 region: CASSLSRGPSATNEKLFF. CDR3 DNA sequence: TGTGCCAGCAGCTTATCACGGGGACCTAGTGCAACTAATGAAAAACTGTTTTTT.

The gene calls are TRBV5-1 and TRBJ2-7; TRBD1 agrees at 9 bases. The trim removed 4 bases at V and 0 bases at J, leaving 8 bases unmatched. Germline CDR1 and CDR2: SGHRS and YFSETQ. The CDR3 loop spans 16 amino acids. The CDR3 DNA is TGCGCCAGCAGCGGACTGGGACAGGGTGGCTCCTACGAGCAGTACTTC. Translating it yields CASSGLGQGGSYEQYF.

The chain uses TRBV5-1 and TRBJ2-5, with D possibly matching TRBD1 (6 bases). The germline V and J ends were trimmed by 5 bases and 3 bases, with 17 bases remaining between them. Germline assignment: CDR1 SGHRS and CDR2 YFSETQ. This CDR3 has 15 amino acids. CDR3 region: CASSRSAGAEETQYF. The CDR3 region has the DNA TGCGCCAGCAGTCGTTCTGCAGGGGCCGAAGAGACCCAGTACTTC.

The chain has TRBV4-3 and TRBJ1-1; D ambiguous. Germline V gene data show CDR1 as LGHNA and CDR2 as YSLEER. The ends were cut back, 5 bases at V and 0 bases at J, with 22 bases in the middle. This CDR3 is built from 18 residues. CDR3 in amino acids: CASSSRHTANTMNTEAFF. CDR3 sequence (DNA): TGCGCCAGCAGCTCCCGGCACACAGCTAATACTATGAACACTGAAGCTTTCTTT.

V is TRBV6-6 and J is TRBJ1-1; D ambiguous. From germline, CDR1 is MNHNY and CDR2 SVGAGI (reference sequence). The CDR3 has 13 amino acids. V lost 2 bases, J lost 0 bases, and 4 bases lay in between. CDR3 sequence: CASSYVVNTEAFF. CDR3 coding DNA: TGTGCCAGCAGTTACGTAGTGAACACTGAAGCTTTCTTT.

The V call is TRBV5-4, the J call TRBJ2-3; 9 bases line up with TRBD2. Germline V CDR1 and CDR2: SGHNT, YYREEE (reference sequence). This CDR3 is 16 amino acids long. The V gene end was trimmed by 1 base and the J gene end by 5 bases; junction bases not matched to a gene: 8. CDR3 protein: CASSLQRGAGKDTQYF. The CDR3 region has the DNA TGTGCCAGCAGCTTGCAGCGGGGGGCGGGAAAAGATACGCAGTATTTT.

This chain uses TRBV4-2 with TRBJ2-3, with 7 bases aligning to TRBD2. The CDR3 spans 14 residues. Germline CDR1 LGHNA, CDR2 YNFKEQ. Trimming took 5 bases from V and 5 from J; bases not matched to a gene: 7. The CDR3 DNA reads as TGTGCCAGCAGCGGGGGGGGAGGGCTAGATACGCAGTATTTT. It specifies CASSGGGGLDTQYF.

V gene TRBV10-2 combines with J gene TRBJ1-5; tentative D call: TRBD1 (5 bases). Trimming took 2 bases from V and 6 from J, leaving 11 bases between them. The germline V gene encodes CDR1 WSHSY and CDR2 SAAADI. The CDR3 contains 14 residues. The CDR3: CASSEQGFAQPQHF. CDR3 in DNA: TGCGCCAGCAGTGAGCAGGGCTTCGCTCAGCCCCAGCATTTT.

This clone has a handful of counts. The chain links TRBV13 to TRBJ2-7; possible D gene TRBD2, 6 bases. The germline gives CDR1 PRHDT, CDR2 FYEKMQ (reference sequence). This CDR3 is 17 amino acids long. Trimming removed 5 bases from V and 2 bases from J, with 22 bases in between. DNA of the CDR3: TGTGCCAGCAGCCGGGGTCGGGGGATGATGGGGCCCTACGAGCAGTACTTC. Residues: CASSRGRGMMGPYEQYF. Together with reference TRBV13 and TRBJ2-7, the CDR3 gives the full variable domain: AAGVIQSPRHLIKEKRETATLKCYPIPRHDTVYWYQQGPGQDPQFLISFYEKMQSDKGSIPDRFSAQQFSDYHSELNMSSLELGDSALYFCASSRGRGMMGPYEQYFGPGTRLTVT.

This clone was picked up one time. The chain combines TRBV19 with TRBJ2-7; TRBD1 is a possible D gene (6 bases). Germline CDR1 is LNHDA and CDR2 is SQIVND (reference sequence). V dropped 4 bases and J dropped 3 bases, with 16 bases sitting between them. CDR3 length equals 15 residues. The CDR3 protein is CASSRRPDSLYEQYF. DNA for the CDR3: TGTGCCAGTAGTAGACGACCGGACAGCCTCTACGAGCAGTACTTC.

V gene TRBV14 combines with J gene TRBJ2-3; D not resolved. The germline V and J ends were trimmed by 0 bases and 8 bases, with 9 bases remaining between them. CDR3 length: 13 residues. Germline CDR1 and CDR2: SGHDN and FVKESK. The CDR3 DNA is TGTGCCAGCAGCCAAGATCGGGCCGGTACGCAGTATTTT. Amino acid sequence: CASSQDRAGTQYF. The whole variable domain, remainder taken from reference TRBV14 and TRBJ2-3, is EAGVTQFPSHSVIEKGQTVTLRCDPISGHDNLYWYRRVMGKEIKFLLHFVKESKQDESGMPNNRFLAERTGGTYSTLKVQPAELEDSGVYFCASSQDRAGTQYFGPGTRLTVL.

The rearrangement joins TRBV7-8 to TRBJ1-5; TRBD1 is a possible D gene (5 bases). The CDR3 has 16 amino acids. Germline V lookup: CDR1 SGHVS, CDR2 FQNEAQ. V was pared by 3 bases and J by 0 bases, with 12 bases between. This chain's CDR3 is CASSFTRGFSNQPQHF. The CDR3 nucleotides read TGTGCCAGCAGCTTTACTCGGGGCTTTAGCAATCAGCCCCAGCATTTT.

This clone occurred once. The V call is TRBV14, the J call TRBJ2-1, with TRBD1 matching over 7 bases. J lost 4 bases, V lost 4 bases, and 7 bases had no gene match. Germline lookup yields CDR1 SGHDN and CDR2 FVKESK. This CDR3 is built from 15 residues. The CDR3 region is CASSLRQGVYNEQFF. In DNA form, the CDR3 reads TGTGCCAGCAGCCTTAGACAGGGTGTTTACAATGAGCAGTTCTTC.

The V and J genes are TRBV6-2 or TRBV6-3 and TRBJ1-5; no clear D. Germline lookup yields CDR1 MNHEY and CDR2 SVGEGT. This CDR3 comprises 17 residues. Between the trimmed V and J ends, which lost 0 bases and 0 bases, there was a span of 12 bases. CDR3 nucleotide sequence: TGTGCCAGCAGTTACTCCTTCGCGGGAGATAGCAATCAGCCCCAGCATTTT. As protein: CASSYSFAGDSNQPQHF.

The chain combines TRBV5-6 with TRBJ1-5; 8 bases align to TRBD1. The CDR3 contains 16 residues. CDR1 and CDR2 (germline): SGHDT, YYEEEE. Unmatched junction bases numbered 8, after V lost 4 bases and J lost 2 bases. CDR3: CASSVTQGGGNQPQHF. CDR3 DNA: TGTGCCAGCAGCGTAACACAGGGGGGGGGCAATCAGCCCCAGCATTTT.